This TCR beta chain is drawn from a study of T-cell memory formation after mild COVID-19. This clonotype was seen a handful of times. Its specificity is not known. The authors produced TCR alpha and TCR beta cDNA libraries with sample barcodes and UMIs by 5'RACE using constant-segment primers. A single record per CDR3 protein comes from TCRdb applying MiXCR to the 5' RACE reads. The sample includes about 320,000 distinct CDR3 sequences, roughly an eighth of them seen just once. Whole-study findings and limits: Shrinking CD4+ clones were chiefly CM and EM; CD8+ ones were chiefly EMRA.

This receptor was obtained from a man younger than 35 who had mild COVID-19 (a few samples of this study predate the infection). Cell type and time point are not known. The sequencing sample was made of PBMCs or a T cell subset sorted from them (not recorded which).

The chain's CDR3 is CASSGGGGLEYEQYF. The CDR3, as DNA: TGTGCCAGCAGTGGTGGCGGGGGGCTAGAGTACGAGCAGTACTTC. V usage is TRBV9 and J usage is TRBJ2-7, with 8 positions matching TRBD2. Germline values: CDR1 SGDLS, CDR2 YYNGEE. V shed 5 bases, J shed 4 bases, and the junction held 11 bases outside the gene matches. CDR3 length: 15 residues.